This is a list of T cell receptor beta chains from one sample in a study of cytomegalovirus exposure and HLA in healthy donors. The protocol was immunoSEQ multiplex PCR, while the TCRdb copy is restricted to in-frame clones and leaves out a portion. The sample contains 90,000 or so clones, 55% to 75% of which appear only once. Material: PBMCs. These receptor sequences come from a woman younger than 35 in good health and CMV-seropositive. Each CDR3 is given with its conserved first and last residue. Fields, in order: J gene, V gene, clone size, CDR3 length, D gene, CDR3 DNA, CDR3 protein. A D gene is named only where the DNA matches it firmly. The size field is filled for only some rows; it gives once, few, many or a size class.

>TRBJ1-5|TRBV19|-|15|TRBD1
TGTGCCAGTAGTATTAGTGGGACAGGGAATCAGCCCCAGCATTTT
CASSISGTGNQPQHF
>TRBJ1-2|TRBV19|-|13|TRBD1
TGTGCCAGTAGTAAGACAGGGTATTCTGGCTACACCTTC
CASSKTGYSGYTF
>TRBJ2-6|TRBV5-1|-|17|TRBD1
TGCGCCAGCAGCTCGGGACAGGTCGTCTCTGGGGCCAACGTCCTGACTTTC
CASSSGQVVSGANVLTF
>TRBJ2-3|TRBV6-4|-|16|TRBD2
TGTGCCAGCAGTGTACTAGCGGGGGGGCCGGTGGATACGCAGTATTTT
CASSVLAGGPVDTQYF
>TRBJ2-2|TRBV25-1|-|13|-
TGTGCCAGCAGTGAATATAGTCACGGGGAGCTGTTTTTT
CASSEYSHGELFF
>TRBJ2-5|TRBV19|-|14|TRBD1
TGTGCCAGTAGTAAGGGACAGCGGTTGGAGACCCAGTACTTC
CASSKGQRLETQYF
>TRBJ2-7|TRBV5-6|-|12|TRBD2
TGTGCCAGCAGCCCGGGGGGGGGCGAGCAGTACTTC
CASSPGGGEQYF
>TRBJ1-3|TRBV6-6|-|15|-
TGTGCCAGCAGTTACTCGAAATCTAGGGGAAACACCATATATTTT
CASSYSKSRGNTIYF
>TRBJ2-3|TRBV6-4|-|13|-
TGTGCCAGCAGTGACGGAGTGGTGGATACGCAGTATTTT
CASSDGVVDTQYF
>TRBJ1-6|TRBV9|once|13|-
TGTGCCAGCAGCTTGTCAGGGAGGCCACCCCTCCACTTT
CASSLSGRPPLHF
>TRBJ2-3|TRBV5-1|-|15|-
TGCGCCAGCAGCCATAGCGGAACTAGCACAGATACGCAGTATTTT
CASSHSGTSTDTQYF
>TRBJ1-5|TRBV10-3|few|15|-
TGTGCCATCAGGGGGGAGGATGGCGGGAATCAGCCCCAGCATTTT
CAIRGEDGGNQPQHF
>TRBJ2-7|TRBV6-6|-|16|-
TGTGCCAGCAGTTACTCACCGGACAGCATGACCTACGAGCAGTACTTC
CASSYSPDSMTYEQYF
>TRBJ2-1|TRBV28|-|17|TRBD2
TGTGCCAGCAGTTTACGCCAACTAGCGGGCTCCTACAATGAGCAGTTCTTC
CASSLRQLAGSYNEQFF
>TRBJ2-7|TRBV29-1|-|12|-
TGCAGCGCTTCGGACAGTTCCTACGAGCAGTACTTC
CSASDSSYEQYF
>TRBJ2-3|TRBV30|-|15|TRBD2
TGTGCCTGGGGACTAGCGGGAGGCAGCACAGATACGCAGTATTTT
CAWGLAGGSTDTQYF
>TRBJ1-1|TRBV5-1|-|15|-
TGCGCCAGCAGCTTGGAGATGACAGGGAACACTGAAGCTTTCTTT
CASSLEMTGNTEAFF
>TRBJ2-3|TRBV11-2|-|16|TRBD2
TGTGCCAGCAGCTTAGTAGCGGGATCCGCTTCAGATACGCAGTATTTT
CASSLVAGSASDTQYF
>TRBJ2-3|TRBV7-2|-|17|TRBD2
TGTGCCAGCAGCGGACCGGGACTAGCGGGGAGCACAGATACGCAGTATTTT
CASSGPGLAGSTDTQYF
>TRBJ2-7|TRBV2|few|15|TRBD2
TGTGCCAGCAGACTAGCGGGAGGGAGCTCCTACGAGCAGTACTTC
CASRLAGGSSYEQYF
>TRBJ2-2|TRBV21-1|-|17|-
TGTGCCAGCAGCAAAGTGTTTGGACTACCCAACACCGGGGAGCTGTTTTTT
CASSKVFGLPNTGELFF
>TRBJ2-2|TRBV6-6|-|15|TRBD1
TGTGCCAGCAGTTCGACAGGGGGGAGAACCGGGGAGCTGTTTTTT
CASSSTGGRTGELFF
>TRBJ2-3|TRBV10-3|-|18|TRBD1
TGTGCCATCAGACCTAGATTGTTAACAGGGGCGAGCACAGATACGCAGTATTTT
CAIRPRLLTGASTDTQYF
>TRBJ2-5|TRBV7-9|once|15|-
TGTGCCAGCAGCTCCCCCCGACAGTTCCAAGAGACCCAGTACTTC
CASSSPRQFQETQYF
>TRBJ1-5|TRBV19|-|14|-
TGTGCCAGTAGTGTACAGGGTTTAGGTCAGCCCCAGCATTTT
CASSVQGLGQPQHF
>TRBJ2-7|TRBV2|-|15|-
TGTGCCAGCACCCCGGGTGGGTCCCGCTCCTACGAGCAGTACTTC
CASTPGGSRSYEQYF
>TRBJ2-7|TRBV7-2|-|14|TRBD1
TGTGCCAGCAGCTTAGGGACAGGATACTACGAGCAGTACTTC
CASSLGTGYYEQYF
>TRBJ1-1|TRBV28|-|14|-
TGTGCCAGCAGTCCTCCGACAGTGAACACTGAAGCTTTCTTT
CASSPPTVNTEAFF
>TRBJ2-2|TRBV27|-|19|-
TGTGCCAGCAGCCCTAGCTTACACCTTCCCCTGGTGAACACCGGGGAGCTGTTTTTT
CASSPSLHLPLVNTGELFF
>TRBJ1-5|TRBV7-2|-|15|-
TGTGCCAGCAGCTTAGAGGTGCGAGGTTATCAGCCCCAGCATTTT
CASSLEVRGYQPQHF
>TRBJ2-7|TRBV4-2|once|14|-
TGTGCCAGCAGCCAAGGGAGGCTGTCCTACGAGCAGTACTTC
CASSQGRLSYEQYF
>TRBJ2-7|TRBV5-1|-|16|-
TGCGCCAGCAGCTTGGGCGGGGACAGAGTAAGCTACGAGCAGTACTTC
CASSLGGDRVSYEQYF
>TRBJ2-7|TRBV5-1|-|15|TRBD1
TGCGCCAGCAGCTTTACGACGGGACAGGGGAACGAGCAGTACTTC
CASSFTTGQGNEQYF
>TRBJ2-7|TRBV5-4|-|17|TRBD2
TGTGCCAGCAGTCCCGGGACTAGCAAAATCCTATTACACGAGCAGTACTTC
CASSPGTSKILLHEQYF
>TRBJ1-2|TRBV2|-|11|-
TGTGCCAACTTGGAGGGGTATGGCTACACCTTC
CANLEGYGYTF
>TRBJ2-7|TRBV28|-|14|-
TGTGCCAGCAGGCGGGGACTTAGCTCCTACGAGCAGTACTTC
CASRRGLSSYEQYF
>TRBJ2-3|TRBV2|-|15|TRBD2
TGTGCCAGCCGGAGACTAGCGCAATCCACAGATACGCAGTATTTT
CASRRLAQSTDTQYF
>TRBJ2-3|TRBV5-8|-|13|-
TGTGCCAGCAGGCGCACAGGGTTAGATACGCAGTATTTT
CASRRTGLDTQYF
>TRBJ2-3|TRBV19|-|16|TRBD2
TGTGCCAGTAGTCCGCTAGCGGGACCCGTCCCAGATACGCAGTATTTT
CASSPLAGPVPDTQYF
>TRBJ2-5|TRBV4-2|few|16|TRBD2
TGTGCCAGCAGCCCTCGTGGCGGGAGAGAAGCGGAGACCCAGTACTTC
CASSPRGGREAETQYF
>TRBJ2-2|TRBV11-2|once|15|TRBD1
TGTGCCAGCAGCCCATGGACAGGGGGCACCGGGGAGCTGTTTTTT
CASSPWTGGTGELFF
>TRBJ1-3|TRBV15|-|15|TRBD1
TGTGCCACCAGCAATAGGGACAGGGGGCGAGACACCATATATTTT
CATSNRDRGRDTIYF
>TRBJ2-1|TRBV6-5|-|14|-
TGTGCCAGCTCGACGGGGAGCTCCTACAATGAGCAGTTCTTC
CASSTGSSYNEQFF
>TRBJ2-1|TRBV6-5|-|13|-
TGTGCCAGCAGTTACAGGGGAAACAATGAGCAGTTCTTC
CASSYRGNNEQFF
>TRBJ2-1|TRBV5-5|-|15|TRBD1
TGTGCCAGCAGCTTGCCGGGACAGGGCCCCAATGAGCAGTTCTTC
CASSLPGQGPNEQFF
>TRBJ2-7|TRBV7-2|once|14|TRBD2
TGTGCCAGCAGCTTAGTAGCGGGGTCCTACGAGCAGTACTTC
CASSLVAGSYEQYF
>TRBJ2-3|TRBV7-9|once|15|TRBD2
TGTGCCAGCAGCGCTAGCGGGAGGGCGGTAGATACGCAGTATTTT
CASSASGRAVDTQYF
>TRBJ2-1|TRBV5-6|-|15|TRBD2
TGTGCCAGCAGCTTGGAACTAGCGGGTTACAATGAGCAGTTCTTC
CASSLELAGYNEQFF
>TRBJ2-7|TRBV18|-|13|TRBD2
TGTGCCAGCCGTGGGGGGGTCAAGGGCGAGCAGTACTTC
CASRGGVKGEQYF
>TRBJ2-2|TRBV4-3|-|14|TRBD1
TGCGCCAGCAGCCGACAGGGGATGGGCGGGGAGCTGTTTTTT
CASSRQGMGGELFF
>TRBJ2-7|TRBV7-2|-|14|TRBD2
TGTGCCAGCAGCTCCGGACTAGTGGGATACGAGCAGTACTTC
CASSSGLVGYEQYF
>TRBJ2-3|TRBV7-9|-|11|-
TGTGCCAGCAGTTTGTCGGATACGCAGTATTTT
CASSLSDTQYF
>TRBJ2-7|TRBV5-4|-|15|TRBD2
TGTGCCAGCAGCAACCCTAGCGGTACGATCTACGAGCAGTACTTC
CASSNPSGTIYEQYF